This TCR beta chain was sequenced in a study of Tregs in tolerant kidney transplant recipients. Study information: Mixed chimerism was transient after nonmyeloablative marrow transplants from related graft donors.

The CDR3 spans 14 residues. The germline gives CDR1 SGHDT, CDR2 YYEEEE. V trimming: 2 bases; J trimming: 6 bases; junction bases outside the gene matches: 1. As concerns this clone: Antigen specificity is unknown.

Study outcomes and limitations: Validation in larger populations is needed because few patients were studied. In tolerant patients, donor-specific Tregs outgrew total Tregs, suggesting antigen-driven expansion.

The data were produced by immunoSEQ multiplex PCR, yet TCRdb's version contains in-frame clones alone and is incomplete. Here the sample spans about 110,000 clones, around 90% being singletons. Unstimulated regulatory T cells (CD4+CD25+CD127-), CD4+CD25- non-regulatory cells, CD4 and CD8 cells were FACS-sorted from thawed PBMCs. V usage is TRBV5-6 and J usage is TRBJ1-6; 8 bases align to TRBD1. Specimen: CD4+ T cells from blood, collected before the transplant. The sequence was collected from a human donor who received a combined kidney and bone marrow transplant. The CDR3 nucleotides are TGTGCCAGCAGCTTTGACAGGGGTAATTCACCCCTCCACTTT. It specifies CASSFDRGNSPLHF.